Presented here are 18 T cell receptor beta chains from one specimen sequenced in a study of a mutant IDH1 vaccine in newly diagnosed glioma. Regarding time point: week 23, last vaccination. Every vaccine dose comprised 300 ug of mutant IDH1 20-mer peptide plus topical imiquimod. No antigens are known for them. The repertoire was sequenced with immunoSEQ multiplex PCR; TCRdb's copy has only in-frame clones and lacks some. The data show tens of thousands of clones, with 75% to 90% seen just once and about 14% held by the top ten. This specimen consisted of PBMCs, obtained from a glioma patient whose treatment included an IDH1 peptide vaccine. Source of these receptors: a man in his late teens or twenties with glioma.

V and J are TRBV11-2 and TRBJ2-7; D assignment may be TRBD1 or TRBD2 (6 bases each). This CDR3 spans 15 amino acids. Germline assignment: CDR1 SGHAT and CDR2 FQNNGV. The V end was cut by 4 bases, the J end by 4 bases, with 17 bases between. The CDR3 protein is CASSSFGGLQYEQYF. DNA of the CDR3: TGTGCCAGCAGCTCATTTGGGGGGCTACAGTACGAGCAGTACTTC.

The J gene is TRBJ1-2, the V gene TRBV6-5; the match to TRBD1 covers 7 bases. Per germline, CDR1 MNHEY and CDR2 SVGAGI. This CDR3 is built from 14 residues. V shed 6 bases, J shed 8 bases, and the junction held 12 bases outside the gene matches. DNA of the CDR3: TGTGCCAGCAGGGATCCGACAGGGCGTAGGGGCTACACCTTC. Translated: CASRDPTGRRGYTF.

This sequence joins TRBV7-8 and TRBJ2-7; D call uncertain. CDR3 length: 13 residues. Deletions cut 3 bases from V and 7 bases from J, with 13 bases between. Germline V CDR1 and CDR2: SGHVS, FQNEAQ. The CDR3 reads CASSFVTKEEQYF. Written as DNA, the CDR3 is TGTGCCAGCAGCTTCGTGACAAAAGAAGAGCAGTACTTC.

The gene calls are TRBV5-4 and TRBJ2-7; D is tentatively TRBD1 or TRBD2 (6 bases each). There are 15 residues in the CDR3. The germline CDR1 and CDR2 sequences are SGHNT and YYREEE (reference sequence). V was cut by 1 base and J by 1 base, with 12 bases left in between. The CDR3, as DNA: TGTGCCAGCAGCTTGTGGGGGGCTAGATCCTACGAGCAGTACTTC. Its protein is CASSLWGARSYEQYF. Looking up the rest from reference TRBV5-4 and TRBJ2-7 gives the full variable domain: ETGVTQSPTHLIKTRGQQVTLRCSSQSGHNTVSWYQQALGQGPQFIFQYYREEENGRGNFPPRFSGLQFPNYSSELNVNALELDDSALYLCASSLWGARSYEQYFGPGTRLTVT.

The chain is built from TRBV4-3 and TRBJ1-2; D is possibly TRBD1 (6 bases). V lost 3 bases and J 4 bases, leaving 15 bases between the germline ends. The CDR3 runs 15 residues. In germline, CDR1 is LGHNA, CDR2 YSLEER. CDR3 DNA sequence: TGCGCCAGCAGCCAGGGATGGCAGGGGAGCTATGGCTACACCTTC. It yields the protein CASSQGWQGSYGYTF.

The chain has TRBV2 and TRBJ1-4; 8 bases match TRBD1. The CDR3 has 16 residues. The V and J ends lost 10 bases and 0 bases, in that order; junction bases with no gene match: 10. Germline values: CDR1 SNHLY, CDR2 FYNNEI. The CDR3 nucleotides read TGTGCCATTCGCTGGACAGGGAAGGCAACTAATGAAAAACTGTTTTTT. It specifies CAIRWTGKATNEKLFF.

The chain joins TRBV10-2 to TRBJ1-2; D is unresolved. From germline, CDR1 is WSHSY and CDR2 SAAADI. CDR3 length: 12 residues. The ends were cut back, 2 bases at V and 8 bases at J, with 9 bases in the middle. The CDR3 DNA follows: TGCGCCAGCAGTGAGCCCCTGGTGGGCTACACCTTC. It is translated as CASSEPLVGYTF.

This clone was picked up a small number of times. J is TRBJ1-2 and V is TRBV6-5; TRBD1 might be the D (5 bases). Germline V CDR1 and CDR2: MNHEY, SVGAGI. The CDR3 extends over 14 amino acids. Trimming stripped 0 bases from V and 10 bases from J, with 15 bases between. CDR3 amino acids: CASSYSQGYGDYTF. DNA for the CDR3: TGTGCCAGCAGTTACTCTCAGGGCTATGGAGACTACACCTTC.

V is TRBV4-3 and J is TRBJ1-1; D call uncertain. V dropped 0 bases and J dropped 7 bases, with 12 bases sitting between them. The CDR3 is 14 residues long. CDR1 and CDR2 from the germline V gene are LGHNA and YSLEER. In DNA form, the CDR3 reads TGCGCCAGCAGCCAAGATCGCCTGAGGGTTGAAGCTTTCTTT. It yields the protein CASSQDRLRVEAFF.

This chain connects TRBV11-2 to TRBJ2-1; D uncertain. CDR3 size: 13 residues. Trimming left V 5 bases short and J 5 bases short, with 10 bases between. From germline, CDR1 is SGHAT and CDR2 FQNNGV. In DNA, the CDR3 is TGTGCCAGCAGCCCCCCACATAACAATGAGCAGTTCTTC. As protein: CASSPPHNNEQFF.

CDR3 residues: CASSRGVNTEAFF. As DNA, the CDR3 is TGCGCCAGCAGCCGCGGGGTGAACACTGAAGCTTTCTTT. The chain links TRBV5-1 to TRBJ1-1, with D unclear. Germline V gives CDR1 SGHRS, CDR2 YFSETQ. The CDR3 is 13 residues long. The V gene lost 4 bases and the J gene lost 0 bases, with 7 bases spanning the gap.

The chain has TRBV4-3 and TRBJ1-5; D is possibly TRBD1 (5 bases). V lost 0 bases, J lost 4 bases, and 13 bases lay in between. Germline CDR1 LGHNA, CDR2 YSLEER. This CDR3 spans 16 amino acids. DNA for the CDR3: TGCGCCAGCAGCCAAGATTTTGGAGGGGTTAATCAGCCCCAGCATTTT. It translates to CASSQDFGGVNQPQHF.

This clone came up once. The CDR3 sequence is CASSHTGTGDYEQYF. The CDR3 nucleotides are TGTGCCAGCAGTCACACCGGGACAGGGGACTACGAGCAGTACTTC. The V call is TRBV6-5, the J call TRBJ2-7; TRBD1 aligns across 10 bases. CDR1 and CDR2 (germline): MNHEY, SVGAGI. This CDR3 spans 15 amino acids. The ends lost 5 bases at V and 3 bases at J; junction bases unmatched: 7.

This CDR3 reads CASTGTGGNQPQHF. As DNA, the CDR3 is TGTGCCAGTACCGGGACAGGAGGCAATCAGCCCCAGCATTTT. The chain uses TRBV2 and TRBJ1-5, with 8 bases identical to TRBD1. Trimming cost V 9 bases and J 2 bases; bases outside gene matches: 6. This CDR3 is built from 14 residues. Germline-derived CDR1 and CDR2 are SNHLY and FYNNEI.

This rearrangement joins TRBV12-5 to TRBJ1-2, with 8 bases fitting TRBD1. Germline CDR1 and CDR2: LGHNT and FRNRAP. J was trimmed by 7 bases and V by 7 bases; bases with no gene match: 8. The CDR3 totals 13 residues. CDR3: CASATQGVSGYTF. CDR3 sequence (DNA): TGTGCTAGTGCCACACAGGGGGTTAGTGGCTACACCTTC. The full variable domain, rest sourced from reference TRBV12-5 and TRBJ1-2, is DARVTQTPRHKVTEMGQEVTMRCQPILGHNTVFWYRQTMMQGLELLAYFRNRAPLDDSGMPKDRFSAEMPDATLATLKIQPSEPRDSAVYFCASATQGVSGYTFGSGTRLTVV.

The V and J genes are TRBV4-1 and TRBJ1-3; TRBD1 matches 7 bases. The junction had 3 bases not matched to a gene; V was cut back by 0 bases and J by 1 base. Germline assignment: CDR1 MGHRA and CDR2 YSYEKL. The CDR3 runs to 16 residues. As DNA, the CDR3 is TGCGCCAGCAGCCAAGAATCGACAGGGTCTGGAAACACCATATATTTT. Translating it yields CASSQESTGSGNTIYF.

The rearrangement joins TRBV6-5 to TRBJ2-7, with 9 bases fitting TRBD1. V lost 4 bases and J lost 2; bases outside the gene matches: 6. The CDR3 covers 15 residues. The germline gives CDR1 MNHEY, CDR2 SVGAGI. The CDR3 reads CASSFGTGYTYEQYF. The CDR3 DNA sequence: TGTGCCAGCAGTTTCGGGACAGGGTATACCTACGAGCAGTACTTC.

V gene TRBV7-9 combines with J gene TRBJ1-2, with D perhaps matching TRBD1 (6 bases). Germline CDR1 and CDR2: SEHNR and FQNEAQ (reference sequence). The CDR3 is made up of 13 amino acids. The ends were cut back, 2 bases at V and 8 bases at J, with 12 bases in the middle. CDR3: CASSLRGPRGYTF. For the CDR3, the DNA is TGTGCCAGCAGCTTACGGGGGCCTCGCGGCTACACCTTC.